This T cell receptor (beta chain) was captured in a study of CD8 T cells in Susac syndrome (dated by TCRdb to the late 2010s). Turning to the overall study: The study used repertoire sequencing to test whether antigen drove CD8+ T cell activation and differentiation in Susac syndrome.

High-throughput TCR beta sequencing profiled peripheral blood CD8+ and CD4+ T cells from healthy donors, Susac syndrome patients and multiple sclerosis patients. Multiple sclerosis controls were treatment-naive patients with stable or active relapsing-remitting disease fulfilling revised McDonald criteria. Bulk CD8+ and CD4+ T cells were purified by magnetic negative isolation, whereas CD8+ TEMRA cells were enriched by FACS. Blood was drawn into EDTA tubes, processed within 24 hours, and PBMCs were isolated by density gradient centrifugation. PBMCs intended for TCR sequencing were cryopreserved in liquid nitrogen and thawed later in a water bath at 37 degrees C. The sorted or isolated CD4+, CD8+ and CD8+ TEMRA cells had a purity of 90% or higher. Comment on this clonotype: The specificity of this receptor is unknown. Base-call qualities are not available, and no considerably larger clone is one nucleotide away.

RNA was extracted with the RNeasy kit and roughly 0.45 to 1 ug was reverse transcribed using random hexamers. The immunoSEQ multiplex PCR assay, which covers 54 Vbeta and 13 Jbeta segments, was used to amplify TCR beta CDR3 regions. To correct PCR amplification bias, a synthetic template baseline was used for both primer optimization and computational correction. As for how the authors treated the data: Reads were assigned to V, D and J genes according to IMGT and analyzed in immunoSEQ Analyzer, with only productive sequences retained. To calculate clonality, Shannon entropy was normalized by log2 of the number of productive unique sequences and then subtracted from one. For each patient and control, public and private clones were evaluated within the 100 most prevalent clones. Clones were defined as Susac-specific if absent from the healthy and MS cohorts, from under 1,200 published viral clones and from other ImmuneACCESS disease sequences. TCRdb ran its own pipeline on the public reads, namely fastp trimming at Q25 and MiXCR clone calling, and kept in-frame beta chains. Every CDR3 protein is listed once, alongside the most common genes and DNA of its rows. The V and J calls come from TCRdb's annotation, not from the publication. Present in this sample are approximately 200,000 distinct CDR3 sequences, more than 85% of which were seen just once. The top ten hold approximately 0.075% of the sample.

What the work shows at the level of the full study, not this receptor alone: The number of individuals in the TCR sequencing and HLA analysis was recognized as being relatively small.

The sequence was collected from a human donor with multiple sclerosis. Sequenced input: CD4+ T cells from PBMCs.

The CDR3 reads CASSPEGGNQPQHF. The nucleotide sequence reads TGTGCCAGCAGCCCGGAAGGGGGCAATCAGCCCCAGCATTTT. The chain uses TRBV7-9 and TRBJ1-5; perhaps TRBD1 is the D gene, with 5 bases matching. Looking up the germline V gene (reference sequence) yields CDR1 SEHNR and CDR2 FQNEAQ. A distance of 10 bases separates the germline ends of V and J, which lose 5 bases and 2 bases respectively. The CDR3 runs 14 residues from the cysteine to the phenylalanine. This entry keeps only the CDR3 DNA: 42 bases, framed from base 1.